This TCR beta chain was documented in a study of T cell repertoires in cytomegalovirus infection. A single record per CDR3 protein comes from TCRdb applying MiXCR to the reads. The table includes fewer than 850,000 distinct CDR3 sequences, roughly 28% detected once. Germline lookup yields CDR1 SGHVS and CDR2 FNYEAQ. Deletions cut 7 bases from V and 4 bases from J, with 22 bases between. The CDR3 length is 16 residues. This clonotype has at least ten counts. Its antigen remains unknown. Study-level results: HLA-C-restricted CMV clonotypes gave the most frequent clonotype in two of eight donors.

The chain joins TRBV7-6 to TRBJ2-5; D perhaps matches TRBD1 (5 bases). This clonotype was obtained from a human donor in good health (CMV status not recorded). Some clones in this sample may be carry-over from other donors' samples. Sequenced material: cultured CD8+ T cells from PBMCs, taken from culture after CMV antigen stimulation. Written as DNA, the CDR3 is TGTGCCAGCACCAACCTGTATTTAGGGGCTGGAGAGACCCAGTACTTC. Residues: CASTNLYLGAGETQYF.